This paragraph reports one T cell receptor (beta chain). This sample was included in a study of blood T cell repertoires in COVID-19. Study summary: Sites in the United States, Italy and Spain provided acute and convalescent COVID-19 samples.

CDR3 length equals 13 residues. The germline CDR1 and CDR2 sequences are GTSNPN and SVGIG (reference sequence). Trimming stripped 5 bases from V and 3 bases from J, with 8 bases between. TCRdb's copy holds only in-frame clones and misses some; the assay was immunoSEQ multiplex PCR. The sample yields roughly 140,000 clones, roughly 79% seen once. This receptor was identified in a woman in her sixties or seventies with acute or convalescent COVID-19. The sample consisted of peripheral blood. The gene calls are TRBV30 and TRBJ1-6; weak D call: TRBD1 (6 bases). The CDR3 loop reads CAWATGYNSPLHF. The CDR3 bases are TGTGCCTGGGCGACAGGCTATAATTCACCCCTCCACTTT.